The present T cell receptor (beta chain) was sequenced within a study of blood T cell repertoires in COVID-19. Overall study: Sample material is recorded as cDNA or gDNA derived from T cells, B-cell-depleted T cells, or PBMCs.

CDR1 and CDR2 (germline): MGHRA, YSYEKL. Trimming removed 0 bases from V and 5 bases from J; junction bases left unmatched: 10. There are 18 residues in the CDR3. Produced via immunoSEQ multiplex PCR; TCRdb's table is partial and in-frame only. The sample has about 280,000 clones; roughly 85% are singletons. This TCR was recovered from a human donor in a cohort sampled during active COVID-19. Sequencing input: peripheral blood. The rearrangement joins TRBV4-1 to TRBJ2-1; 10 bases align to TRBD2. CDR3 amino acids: CASSQDKSSGRPHNEQFF. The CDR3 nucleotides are TGCGCCAGCAGCCAAGATAAGTCTAGCGGGAGACCCCACAATGAGCAGTTCTTC.